This is a list of T cell receptor beta chains from one sample in a study of identical twins. TCRdb independently ran MiXCR on the 5' RACE reads; one entry per CDR3 protein. The sample contains about 240,000 distinct CDR3 sequences, approximately 7.8% of which appear only once. These sequences were also reported in another study, on yellow fever vaccine responses in identical twins.

The sample taken for sequencing was CD8+ T cells sorted from blood. The receptors were sampled from a woman younger than 30 in good health. Both conserved end residues are part of each CDR3. D genes are given only for firm matches. Expanded clones get a size class; other rows say once, few or many, or leave the size out.

TRBJ2-2,TRBV7-8,many,TRBD2,TGTGCCAGCAGCCACTCGGCCGGACTAGCGGGGACCGGGGAGCTGTTTTTT,CASSHSAGLAGTGELFF
TRBJ2-3,TRBV7-8,few,.,TGTGCCAGCAGCTTATCTCCCGTAGATACGCAGTATTTT,CASSLSPVDTQYF
TRBJ2-2,TRBV20-1,few,.,TGCAGTGCTAGCGATGGGAGTTCTGCCGGGGAGCTGTTTTTT,CSASDGSSAGELFF
TRBJ2-3,TRBV4-1,.,TRBD2,TGCGCCAGCAGCCAAGCGGAAACTAGCGGGGGCGGGGGGACAGATACGCAGTATTTT,CASSQAETSGGGGTDTQYF
TRBJ1-5,TRBV20-1,.,TRBD1,TGCAGTGCTAAAGACAGGGACGGTAATCAGCCCCAGCATTTT,CSAKDRDGNQPQHF
TRBJ1-2,TRBV27,many,.,TGTGCCAGCAGTTTAAATGGAGCTAACTATGGCTACACCTTC,CASSLNGANYGYTF
TRBJ2-4,TRBV12-3/TRBV12-4,many,.,TGTGCCAGCAGCTCCGGGGCCCCCAAAAACATTCAGTACTTC,CASSSGAPKNIQYF
TRBJ1-2,TRBV11-2,many,.,TGTGCCAGCAGCTCCGGGGGGGATGGCTACACCTTC,CASSSGGDGYTF
TRBJ2-5,TRBV7-2,few,TRBD2,TGTGCCAGCAGCTTTCGACTAGCCGTCGAGACCCAGTACTTC,CASSFRLAVETQYF
TRBJ1-2,TRBV7-9,few,.,TGTGCCAGCAGCTTACAGGACAGAGGACCTGGCTACACCTTC,CASSLQDRGPGYTF
TRBJ2-3,TRBV27,.,.,TGTGCCAGCACCAAGCACAGCACAGATACGCAGTATTTT,CASTKHSTDTQYF
TRBJ2-1,TRBV2,few,.,TGTGCCAGCAGTGATGAATCCACTAGCCCATCCTACAATGAGCAGTTCTTC,CASSDESTSPSYNEQFF
TRBJ2-5,TRBV7-8,many,.,TGTGCCAGCAGCTTAGGGGTTCGCGGGTACGAGACCCAGTACTTC,CASSLGVRGYETQYF
TRBJ1-6,TRBV2,few,.,TGTGCCAGCAGTGAAGCGCTTCACAGGTATAATTCACCCCTCCACTTT,CASSEALHRYNSPLHF
TRBJ1-6,TRBV28,few,.,TGTGCCAGCAGTTTTGACAGCCTTAATTCACCCCTCCACTTT,CASSFDSLNSPLHF
TRBJ1-2,TRBV7-9,few,TRBD1,TGTGCCAGCAGCTTCGTGACAGGGTATGGCTACACCTTC,CASSFVTGYGYTF
TRBJ2-1,TRBV28,.,.,TGTGCCAGCAGGGACTTAACTTCTATATCATCTAAGAATGAGCAGTTCTTC,CASRDLTSISSKNEQFF
TRBJ2-3,TRBV5-1,many,.,TGCGCCAGCAGCTTGGTTCGCGGATCTAGCACAGATACGCAGTATTTT,CASSLVRGSSTDTQYF
TRBJ2-5,TRBV9,few,TRBD1,TGTGCCAGCAGCACGTGGGACAGGGGTCAAGAGACCCAGTACTTC,CASSTWDRGQETQYF
TRBJ2-2,TRBV20-1,.,.,TGCAGTGCTAGAGACAGGGCGAAAACTAGGGCCGGGGAGCTGTTTTTT,CSARDRAKTRAGELFF
TRBJ2-1,TRBV28,many,TRBD2,TGTGCCAGCAGTCCCGGACTAGCGCGAGTGGGCAATGAGCAGTTCTTC,CASSPGLARVGNEQFF
TRBJ2-3,TRBV6-1,many,TRBD1,TGTGCCAGCAGTGGCGGGACAGGAGATACGCAGTATTTT,CASSGGTGDTQYF
TRBJ2-5,TRBV29-1,.,TRBD1,TGCAGCGTTGAAGATCTGAGTGGTACAACAGGGGGCGCGGTGGGGCAAGAGACCCAGTACTTC,CSVEDLSGTTGGAVGQETQYF
TRBJ2-3,TRBV7-9,many,.,TGTGCCAGCAGCTTCGCTCAGGGGGGAGATACGCAGTATTTT,CASSFAQGGDTQYF
TRBJ1-4,TRBV15,.,.,TGTGCCACCAGCAGAGAGGGTACTAATGAAAAACTGTTTTTT,CATSREGTNEKLFF
TRBJ2-1,TRBV29-1,many,.,TGCGCGTCCGGAAGGGAGAATGAGCAGTTCTTC,CASGRENEQFF
TRBJ2-7,TRBV6-5,.,TRBD2,TGTGCCAGCAGTTACGGGAGCGGGGCGACCTACGAGCAGTACTTC,CASSYGSGATYEQYF
TRBJ1-1,TRBV28,many,.,TGTGCCAGCAGTTCCCCCTGGGACGTAATGAACACTGAAGCTTTCTTT,CASSSPWDVMNTEAFF
TRBJ2-7,TRBV5-1,.,.,TGCGCCAGCAGCCAGGATGGGTTTAACTACGAGCAGTACTTC,CASSQDGFNYEQYF
TRBJ1-5,TRBV27,many,TRBD1,TGTGCCAGCAGTCCCGGGACAGGGGGGGGTTTTCAGCCCCAGCATTTT,CASSPGTGGGFQPQHF